The clone carrying this T cell receptor beta chain was found many times. Its cognate antigen is unknown. V was shortened by 1 base and J by 6 bases, with 13 bases between the two germline ends. The germline V gene has CDR1 KGHSH and CDR2 LQKENI. The CDR3 spans 14 residues. Notes on the study in general: The larger cohort examined one V-J beta rearrangement, not whole repertoires.

Naive CD4+ cells had CD25+ Tregs removed. From the 5' RACE reads, TCRdb called clonotypes with MiXCR, one entry per CDR3 protein. The data show roughly 13,000 distinct CDR3 sequences, 20% to 25% seen once. The source material was naive CD4+ T cells sorted from blood. Subset denoted: naive CD4+ T cells, CD4+CD45RA+CD25-. The V gene is TRBV18, the J gene TRBJ2-7; TRBD2 is a possible D gene (6 bases). The clonotype originates from a female donor with breast cancer. CDR3 nucleotides: TGTGCCAGCTCACCACGGAGGGATCAGCGCGAGCAGTACTTC. Encoded protein: CASSPRRDQREQYF.